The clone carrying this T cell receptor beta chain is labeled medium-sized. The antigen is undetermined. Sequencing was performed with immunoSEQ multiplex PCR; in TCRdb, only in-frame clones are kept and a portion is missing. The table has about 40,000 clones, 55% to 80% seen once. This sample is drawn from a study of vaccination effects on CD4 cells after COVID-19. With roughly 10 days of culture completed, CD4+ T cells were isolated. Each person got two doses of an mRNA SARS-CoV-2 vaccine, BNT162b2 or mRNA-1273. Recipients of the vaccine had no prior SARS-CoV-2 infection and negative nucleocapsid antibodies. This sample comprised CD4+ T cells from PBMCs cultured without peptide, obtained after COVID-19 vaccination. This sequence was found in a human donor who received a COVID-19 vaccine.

The CDR3: CATQGSGNTIYF. In DNA form, the CDR3 reads TGTGCCACCCAGGGTTCTGGAAACACCATATATTTT. The chain employs TRBV27 and TRBJ1-3; maybe TRBD1 (5 bases). The CDR3 is 12 residues long. CDR1 and CDR2 (germline): MNHEY, SMNVEV (reference sequence). Trimming stripped 10 bases from V and 1 base from J, with 8 bases between.